The TCR beta chain described here comes from a study of regulatory T cells in long-lasting Graves disease. Findings of the study overall: Favored gene segments in persistent disease were TRBV28, TRBJ1-2 and TRBJ2-5.

Worth noting for this clonotype: Antigen: not known.

The V gene's germline CDR1 is SGHAT and CDR2 FQNNGV. The V segment lost 5 bases and the J segment 9 bases; nucleotides outside the gene matches: 4. CDR3 length: 13 amino acids. Through Arm-PCR of CDR3 regions and iRepertoire HTBI primers, TCR beta libraries were built. One entry per CDR3 protein, called by TCRdb with MiXCR from the multiplex PCR reads. The sample records around 250,000 distinct CDR3 sequences, around 20% being singletons. Noted time point: newly diagnosed GD, antithyroid drugs for less than 3 months. Scientists built the TCR library using RNA that was extracted from PBMCs. The gene calls are TRBV11-2 and TRBJ2-7; 13 bases map to TRBD2. The TCR originated in a female donor with Graves disease. Sequenced material: peripheral blood mononuclear cells (PBMCs), taken at new diagnosis, from a patient treated with antithyroid drugs. The chain's CDR3 is CASSTGLAGSQYF. In nucleotides, the CDR3 is TGTGCCAGCAGCACGGGACTAGCGGGATCGCAGTACTTC.